This T cell receptor (beta chain) appears in the sequencing data of a study of blood T cell repertoires in COVID-19. Overall study context: Italy, Spain and the United States were the sources of the convalescent and acute COVID-19 samples.

TCRdb keeps only in-frame clones here, not all; method: immunoSEQ multiplex PCR. The repertoire holds a few hundred thousand clones, with over 75% as singletons. V shed 5 bases and J shed 4 bases, with 12 bases lying between them. In germline, CDR1 is SGHAT, CDR2 FQNNGV. The CDR3 is made up of 13 amino acids. This receptor was identified in a woman aged 45-59 years with active or convalescent COVID-19. The sequenced sample was peripheral blood. The chain employs TRBV11-2 and TRBJ2-7, with no clear D. The CDR3 spells CASSIRILYEQYF. The CDR3 region has the DNA TGTGCCAGCAGCATAAGAATACTATACGAGCAGTACTTC. Using reference TRBV11-2 and TRBJ2-7 for the parts outside the CDR3, the full variable domain is EAGVAQSPRYKIIEKRQSVAFWCNPISGHATLYWYQQILGQGPKLLIQFQNNGVVDDSQLPKDRFSAERLKGVDSTLKIQPAKLEDSAVYLCASSIRILYEQYFGPGTRLTVT.